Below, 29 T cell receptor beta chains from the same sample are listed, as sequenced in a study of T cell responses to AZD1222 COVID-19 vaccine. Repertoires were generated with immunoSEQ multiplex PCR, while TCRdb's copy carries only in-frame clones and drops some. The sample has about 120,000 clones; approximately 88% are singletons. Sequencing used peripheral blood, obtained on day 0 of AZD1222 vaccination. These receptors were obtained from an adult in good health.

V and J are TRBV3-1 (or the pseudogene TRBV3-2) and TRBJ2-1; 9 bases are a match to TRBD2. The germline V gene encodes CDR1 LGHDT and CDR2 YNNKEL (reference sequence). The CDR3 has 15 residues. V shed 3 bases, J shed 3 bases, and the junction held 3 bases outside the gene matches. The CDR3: CASSQNSGGYNEQFF. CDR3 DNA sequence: TGTGCCAGCAGCCAGAATAGCGGGGGCTACAATGAGCAGTTCTTC.

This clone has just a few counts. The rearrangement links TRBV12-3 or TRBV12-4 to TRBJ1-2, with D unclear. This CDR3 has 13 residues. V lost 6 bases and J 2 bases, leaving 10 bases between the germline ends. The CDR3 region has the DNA TGTGCCAGCAGCCCCAGCGGAAACTATGGCTACACCTTC. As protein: CASSPSGNYGYTF.

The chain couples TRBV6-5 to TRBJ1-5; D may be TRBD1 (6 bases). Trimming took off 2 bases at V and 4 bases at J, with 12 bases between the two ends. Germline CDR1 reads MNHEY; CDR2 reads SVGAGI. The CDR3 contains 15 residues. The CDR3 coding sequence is TGTGCCAGCAGTTACGAAGGGGGAACAAATCAGCCCCAGCATTTT. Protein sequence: CASSYEGGTNQPQHF.

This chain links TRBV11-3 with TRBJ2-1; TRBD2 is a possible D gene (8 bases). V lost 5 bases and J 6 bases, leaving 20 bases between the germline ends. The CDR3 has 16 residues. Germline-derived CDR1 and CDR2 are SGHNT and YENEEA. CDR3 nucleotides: TGTGCCAGCAGCACCCCGGGAGGGGGCTATGGCAATGAGCAGTTCTTC. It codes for CASSTPGGGYGNEQFF.

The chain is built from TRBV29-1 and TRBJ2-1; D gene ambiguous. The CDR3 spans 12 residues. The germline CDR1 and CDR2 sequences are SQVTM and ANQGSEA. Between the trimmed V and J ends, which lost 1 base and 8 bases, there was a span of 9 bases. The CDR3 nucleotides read TGCAGCGTTGAAGTCTTAGCCTATGAGCAGTTCTTC. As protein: CSVEVLAYEQFF.

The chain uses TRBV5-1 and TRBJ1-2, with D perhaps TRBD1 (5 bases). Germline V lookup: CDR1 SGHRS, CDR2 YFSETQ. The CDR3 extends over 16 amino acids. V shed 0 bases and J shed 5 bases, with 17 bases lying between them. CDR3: CASSLEGGNQGYGYTF. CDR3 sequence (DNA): TGCGCCAGCAGCTTGGAGGGTGGCAATCAGGGATATGGCTACACCTTC.

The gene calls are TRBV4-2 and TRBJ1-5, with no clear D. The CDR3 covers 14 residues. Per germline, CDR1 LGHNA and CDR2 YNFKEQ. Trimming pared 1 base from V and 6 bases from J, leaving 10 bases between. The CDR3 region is CASSQVTDGQPQHF. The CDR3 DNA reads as TGTGCCAGCAGCCAAGTTACAGACGGTCAGCCCCAGCATTTT.

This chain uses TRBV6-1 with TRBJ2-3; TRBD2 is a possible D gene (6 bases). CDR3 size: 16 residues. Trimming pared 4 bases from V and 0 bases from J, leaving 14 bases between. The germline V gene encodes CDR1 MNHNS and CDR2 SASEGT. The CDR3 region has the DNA TGTGCCAGCAGTGGTCTCGCGGGAAAGAGCACAGATACGCAGTATTTT. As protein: CASSGLAGKSTDTQYF.

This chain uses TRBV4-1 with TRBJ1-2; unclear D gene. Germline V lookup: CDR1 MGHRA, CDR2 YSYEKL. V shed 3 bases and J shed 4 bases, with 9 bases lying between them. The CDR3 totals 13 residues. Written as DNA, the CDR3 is TGCGCCAGCAGCCATCCAGTGGGCTATGGCTACACCTTC. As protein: CASSHPVGYGYTF.

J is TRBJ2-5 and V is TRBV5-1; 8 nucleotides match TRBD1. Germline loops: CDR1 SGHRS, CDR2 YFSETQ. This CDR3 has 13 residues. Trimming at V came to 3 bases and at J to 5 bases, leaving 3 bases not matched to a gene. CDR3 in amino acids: CASSSDREETQYF. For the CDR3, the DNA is TGCGCCAGCAGCTCGGACAGGGAGGAGACCCAGTACTTC.

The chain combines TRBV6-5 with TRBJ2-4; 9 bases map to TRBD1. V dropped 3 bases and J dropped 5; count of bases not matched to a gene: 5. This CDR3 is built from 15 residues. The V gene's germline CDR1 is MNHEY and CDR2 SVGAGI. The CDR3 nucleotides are TGTGCCAGCAGTTATGTACGGGACAGGGAAAACATTCAGTACTTC. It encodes CASSYVRDRENIQYF.

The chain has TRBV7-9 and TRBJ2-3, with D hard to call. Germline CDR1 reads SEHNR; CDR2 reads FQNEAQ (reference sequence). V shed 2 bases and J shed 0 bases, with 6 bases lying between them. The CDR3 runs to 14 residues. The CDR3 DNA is TGTGCCAGCAGCTTAACAACTAGCACAGATACGCAGTATTTT. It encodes CASSLTTSTDTQYF.

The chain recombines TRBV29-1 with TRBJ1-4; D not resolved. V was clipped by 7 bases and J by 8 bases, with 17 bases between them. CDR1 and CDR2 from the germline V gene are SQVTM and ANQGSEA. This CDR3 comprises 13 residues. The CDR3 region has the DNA TGCAGCGGCGCCGCCGGCTGGAACGAAAAACTGTTTTTT. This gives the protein CSGAAGWNEKLFF.

Written as DNA, the CDR3 is TGTGCCAGCAGCCGACTGACAGGGCGGGAGCAGTACTTC. It is translated as CASSRLTGREQYF. The J gene is TRBJ2-7, the V gene TRBV6-5, with 7 bases lining up with TRBD1. The germline V gene has CDR1 MNHEY and CDR2 SVGAGI. The ends lost 6 bases at V and 7 bases at J; junction bases unmatched: 9. The CDR3 is 13 amino acids.

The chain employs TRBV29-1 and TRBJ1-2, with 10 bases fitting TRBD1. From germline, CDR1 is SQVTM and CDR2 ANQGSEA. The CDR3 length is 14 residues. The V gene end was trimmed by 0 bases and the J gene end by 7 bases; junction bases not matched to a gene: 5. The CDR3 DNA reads TGCAGCGTTGAAGACGACAGGGGGCTTGGTGGCTACACCTTC. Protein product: CSVEDDRGLGGYTF. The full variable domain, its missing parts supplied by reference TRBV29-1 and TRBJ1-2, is SAVISQKPSRDICQRGTSLTIQCQVDSQVTMMFWYRQQPGQSLTLIATANQGSEATYESGFVIDKFPISRPNLTFSTLTVSNMSPEDSSIYLCSVEDDRGLGGYTFGSGTRLTVV.

CDR3 amino acids: CASSFGGTYEQYF. Written as DNA, the CDR3 is TGTGCCAGCAGCTTCGGGGGGACCTACGAGCAGTACTTC. The rearrangement uses TRBV5-4 and TRBJ2-7, with 7 bases identical to TRBD2. J gave up 2 bases and V 2 bases, and 1 base lay outside the gene matches. This CDR3 spans 13 amino acids. From germline, CDR1 is SGHNT and CDR2 YYREEE (reference sequence).

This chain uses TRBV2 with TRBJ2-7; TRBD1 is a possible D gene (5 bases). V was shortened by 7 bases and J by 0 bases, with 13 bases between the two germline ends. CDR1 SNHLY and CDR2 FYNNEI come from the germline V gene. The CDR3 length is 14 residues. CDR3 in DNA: TGTGCCAGCAACCCCCAGGGTCCCTCCTACGAGCAGTACTTC. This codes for CASNPQGPSYEQYF.

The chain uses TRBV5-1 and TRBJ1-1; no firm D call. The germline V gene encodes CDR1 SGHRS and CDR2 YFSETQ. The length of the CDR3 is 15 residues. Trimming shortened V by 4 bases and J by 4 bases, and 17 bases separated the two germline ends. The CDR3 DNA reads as TGCGCCAGCAGCATCGTAGGAGGCTCGAGCACTGAAGCTTTCTTT. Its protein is CASSIVGGSSTEAFF.

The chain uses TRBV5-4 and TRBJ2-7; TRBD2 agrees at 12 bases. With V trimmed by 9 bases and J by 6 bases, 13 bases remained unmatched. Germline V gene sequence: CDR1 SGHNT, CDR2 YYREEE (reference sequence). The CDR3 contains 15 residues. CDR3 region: CATLPSSGRAGEQYF. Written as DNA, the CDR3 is TGTGCCACCCTTCCCTCTAGCGGGAGGGCTGGCGAGCAGTACTTC.

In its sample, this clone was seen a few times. The CDR3 spells CASTTAYEQYF. In DNA, the CDR3 is TGTGCCAGCACGACAGCCTACGAGCAGTACTTC. This chain links TRBV28 with TRBJ2-7, with a tentative D call TRBD1 (5 bases). The V end was cut by 7 bases, the J end by 2 bases, with 6 bases between. The CDR3 covers 11 residues. The germline CDR1 and CDR2 sequences are MDHEN and SYDVKM.

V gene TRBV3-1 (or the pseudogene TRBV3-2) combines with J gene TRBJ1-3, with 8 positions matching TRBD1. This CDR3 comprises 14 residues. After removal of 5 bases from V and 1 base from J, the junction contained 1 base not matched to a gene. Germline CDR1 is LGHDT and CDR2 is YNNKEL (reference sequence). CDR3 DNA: TGTGCCAGCAGCAGACAGGGGTCTGGAAACACCATATATTTT. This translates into CASSRQGSGNTIYF.

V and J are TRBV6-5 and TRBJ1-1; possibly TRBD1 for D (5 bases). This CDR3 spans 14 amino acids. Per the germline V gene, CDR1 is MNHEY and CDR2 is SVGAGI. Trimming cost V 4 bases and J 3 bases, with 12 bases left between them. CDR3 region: CASSLGRRDTEAFF. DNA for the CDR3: TGTGCCAGCAGTTTGGGACGGAGAGACACTGAAGCTTTCTTT.

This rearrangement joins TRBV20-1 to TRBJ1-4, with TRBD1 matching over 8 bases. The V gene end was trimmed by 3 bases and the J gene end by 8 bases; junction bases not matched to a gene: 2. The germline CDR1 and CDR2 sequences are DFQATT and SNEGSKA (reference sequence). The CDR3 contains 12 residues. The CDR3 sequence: CSASPGGEKLFF. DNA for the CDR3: TGCAGTGCTAGTCCAGGGGGCGAAAAACTGTTTTTT.

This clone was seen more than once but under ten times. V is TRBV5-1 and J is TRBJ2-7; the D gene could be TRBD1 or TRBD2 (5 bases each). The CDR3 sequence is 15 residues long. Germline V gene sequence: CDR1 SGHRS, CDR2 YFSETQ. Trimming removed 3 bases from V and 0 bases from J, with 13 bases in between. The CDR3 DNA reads TGCGCCAGCAGCTACGAGGTGGGGGACTCCTACGAGCAGTACTTC. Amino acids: CASSYEVGDSYEQYF.

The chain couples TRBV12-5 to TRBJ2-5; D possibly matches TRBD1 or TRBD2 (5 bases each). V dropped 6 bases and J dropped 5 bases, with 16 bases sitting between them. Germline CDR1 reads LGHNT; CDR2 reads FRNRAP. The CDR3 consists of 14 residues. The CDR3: CASGSPGAGETQYF. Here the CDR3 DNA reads TGTGCTAGTGGATCCCCCGGGGCAGGGGAGACCCAGTACTTC.

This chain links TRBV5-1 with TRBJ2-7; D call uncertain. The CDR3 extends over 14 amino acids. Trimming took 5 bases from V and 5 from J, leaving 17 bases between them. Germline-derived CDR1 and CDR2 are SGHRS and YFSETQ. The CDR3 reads CASRAELYLDEQYF. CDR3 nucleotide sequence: TGCGCCAGCAGAGCCGAGCTCTACCTTGACGAGCAGTACTTC.

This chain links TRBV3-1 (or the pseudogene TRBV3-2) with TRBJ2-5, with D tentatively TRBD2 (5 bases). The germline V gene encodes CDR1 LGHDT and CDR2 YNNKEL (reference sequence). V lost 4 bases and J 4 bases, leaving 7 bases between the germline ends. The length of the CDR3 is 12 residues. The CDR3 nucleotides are TGTGCCAGCAGCCCTAGCCTAGAGACCCAGTACTTC. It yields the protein CASSPSLETQYF.

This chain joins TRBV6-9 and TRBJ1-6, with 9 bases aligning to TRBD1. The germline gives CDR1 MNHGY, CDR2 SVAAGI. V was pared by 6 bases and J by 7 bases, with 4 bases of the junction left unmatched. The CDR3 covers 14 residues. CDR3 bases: TGTGCCAGCAGCGACGACAGGGGGAATTCACCCCTCCACTTT. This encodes CASSDDRGNSPLHF.

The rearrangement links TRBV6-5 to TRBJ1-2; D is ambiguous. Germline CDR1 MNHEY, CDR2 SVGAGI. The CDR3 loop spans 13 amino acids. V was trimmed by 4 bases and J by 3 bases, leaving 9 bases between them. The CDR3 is CASSFAPHYGYTF. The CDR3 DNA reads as TGTGCCAGCAGTTTTGCCCCCCACTATGGCTACACCTTC.